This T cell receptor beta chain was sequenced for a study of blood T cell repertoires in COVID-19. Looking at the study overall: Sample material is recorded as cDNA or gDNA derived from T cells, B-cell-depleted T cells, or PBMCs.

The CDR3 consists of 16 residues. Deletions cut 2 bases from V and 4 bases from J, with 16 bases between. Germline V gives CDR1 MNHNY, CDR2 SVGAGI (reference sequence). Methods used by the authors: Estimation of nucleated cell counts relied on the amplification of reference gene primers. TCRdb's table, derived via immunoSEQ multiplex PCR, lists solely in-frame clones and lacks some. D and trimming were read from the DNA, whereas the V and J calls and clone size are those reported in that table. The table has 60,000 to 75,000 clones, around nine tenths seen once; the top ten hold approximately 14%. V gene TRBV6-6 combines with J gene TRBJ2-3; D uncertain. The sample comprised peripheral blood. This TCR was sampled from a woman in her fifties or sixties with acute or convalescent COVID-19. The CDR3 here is CASSYGYYQSADTQYF. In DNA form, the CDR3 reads TGTGCCAGCAGTTACGGTTACTACCAAAGCGCAGATACGCAGTATTTT.